This T cell receptor beta chain was sequenced for a study of cytomegalovirus exposure and HLA in healthy donors. PCR used 60 Vbeta primers and 13 Jbeta primers. The method was immunoSEQ multiplex PCR; TCRdb's version includes in-frame clones alone and lacks a portion of them. The table has under 250,000 clones, 85% seen once; the top ten hold around 0.22%. The sequence was obtained from a girl aged 2-10 years in good health and CMV-seronegative. The sample consisted of PBMCs.

For the CDR3, the DNA is TGTGCCAGCAGGGCGACAGGGACACCCTACGAGCAGTACTTC. This codes for CASRATGTPYEQYF. The V and J genes are TRBV6-5 and TRBJ2-7; TRBD1 matches at 7 bases. V shed 6 bases and J 2 bases; nucleotides not matched to a gene: 7. Germline V gives CDR1 MNHEY, CDR2 SVGAGI. This CDR3 has 14 amino acids.